The clone carrying this T cell receptor (beta chain) was observed a few times. The CDR3 extends over 16 amino acids. The germline V gene has CDR1 SGHKS and CDR2 YYEKEE (reference sequence). Trimming took 0 bases from V and 0 from J, leaving 9 bases between them. Alongside a J-beta primer mix, a sample-barcoded 5' primer served in a second PCR lasting roughly 6 to 12 cycles. Each cDNA molecule, via a template-switch adaptor with 12 random nucleotides, was tagged. TCRdb independently ran MiXCR on the 5' RACE reads; one entry per CDR3 protein. Of around 780,000 distinct CDR3 sequences in the sample, more than 25% are singletons; the top ten hold over 2.5%. This sample stems from a study of blood T cells in healthy people across ages. These data also formed part of another study, on T cells of mothers and their children. That work adds: Healthy Caucasian mothers, a few in number, and their six children were the donors. Nobody spotted any persistent microchimeric T cell clones.

Specimen: blood. V usage is TRBV5-5 and J usage is TRBJ2-2; unclear D gene. This sequence was found in a boy aged 5-17 years in good health. CDR3 sequence reads: CASSLAGPANTGELFF. CDR3 coding DNA: TGTGCCAGCAGCTTGGCCGGTCCCGCGAACACCGGGGAGCTGTTTTTT.